This TCR beta chain was obtained from a study of cytomegalovirus exposure and HLA in healthy donors. As for the study in general: HLA-typed donors were the source of about 85 million unique TCRs held in an early data release. Study-wide results and caveats: Across donors, sequencing depth was assumed by presence/absence analyses to be roughly uniform.

The CDR3 sequence is 16 residues long. Trimming removed 7 bases from V and 1 base from J; junction bases left unmatched: 11. Germline CDR1 is SQVTM and CDR2 is ANQGSEA. Remarks on this clone: Antigen unknown.

60 Vbeta and 13 Jbeta primers were used in PCR. Authors' analysis steps: Later, an analysis found some 80 million unique TCR beta chains, and approximately 10 million of these were shared. Repertoires were generated with immunoSEQ multiplex PCR, while TCRdb's copy carries only in-frame clones and drops some. The DNA gave D and trimming, while V, J and clone size come from that table. Of roughly 170,000 clones in the sample, 75% to 90% are singletons; the top ten hold 1.6%. Each of the donors was a healthy bone marrow donor. Material: PBMCs. The clonotype was recovered from a man in his fifties or sixties in good health and CMV-seronegative. The chain is built from TRBV29-1 and TRBJ2-2; 8 positions match TRBD1. CDR3 DNA sequence: TGCAGCGGCCAAAAGACCGGGACAGGGAACACCGGGGAGCTGTTTTTT. The encoded protein is CSGQKTGTGNTGELFF.